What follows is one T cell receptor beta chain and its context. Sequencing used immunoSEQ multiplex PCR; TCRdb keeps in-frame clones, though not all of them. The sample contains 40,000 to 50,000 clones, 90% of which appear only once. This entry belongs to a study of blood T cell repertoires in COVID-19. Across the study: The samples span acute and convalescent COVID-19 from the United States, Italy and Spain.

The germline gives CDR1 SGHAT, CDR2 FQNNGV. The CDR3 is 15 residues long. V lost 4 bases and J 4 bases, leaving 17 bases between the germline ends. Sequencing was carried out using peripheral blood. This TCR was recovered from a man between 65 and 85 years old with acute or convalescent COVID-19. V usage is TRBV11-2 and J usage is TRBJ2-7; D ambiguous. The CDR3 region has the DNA TGTGCCAGCAGCTCATGGTCAGGTTCTCATTACGAGCAGTACTTC. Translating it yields CASSSWSGSHYEQYF.